The 18 T cell receptor beta chains below were found in one sample sequenced in a study of metastatic and nonmetastatic thyroid tumors. TCRdb re-clonotyped the PCR reads through MiXCR. The sample includes around 28,000 clones, approximately 12% of them seen just once. The entire patient cohort was treatment-naive prior to thyroid surgery. Sequenced input: blood. These receptors were collected from a female donor with papillary thyroid cancer or a benign thyroid nodule (not recorded which). Some clones in this sample may be carry-over from other donors' samples.

In its sample, this clone was seen many times. The chain is built from TRBV4-1 and TRBJ1-2, with D uncertain. The germline gives CDR1 MGHRA, CDR2 YSYEKL. The CDR3 has 15 amino acids. V lost 3 bases, J lost 6 bases, and 17 bases lay in between. Written as DNA, the CDR3 is TGCGCCAGCAGCCAGGAGGAGGCGCTCTGGGATGGCTACACCTTC. Translating it yields CASSQEEALWDGYTF.

At least ten counts were recorded for this clone. V usage is TRBV5-4 and J usage is TRBJ2-3; D unresolved. The CDR3 spans 15 residues. Trimming stripped 0 bases from V and 4 bases from J, with 12 bases between. In germline, CDR1 is SGHNT, CDR2 YYREEE (reference sequence). The CDR3 DNA sequence: TGTGCCAGCAGCTTGGGGCTCTCTGGGTCAGATACGCAGTATTTT. This translates into CASSLGLSGSDTQYF.

At least ten counts were recorded for this clone. This rearrangement joins TRBV4-3 to TRBJ2-3, with 9 nucleotides matching TRBD1. CDR3 size: 15 residues. Germline loops: CDR1 LGHNA, CDR2 YSLEER. The V gene end was trimmed by 1 base and the J gene end by 4 bases; junction bases not matched to a gene: 3. CDR3 loop: CASSQGTGEPDTQYF. The DNA of the CDR3 is TGCGCCAGCAGCCAAGGGACAGGGGAACCAGATACGCAGTATTTT.

This clone was recorded many times. The rearrangement links TRBV28 to TRBJ2-7, with TRBD1 matching 9 bases. The CDR3 length is 15 residues. V shed 3 bases and J 5 bases; nucleotides not matched to a gene: 8. CDR1 and CDR2 from the germline V gene are MDHEN and SYDVKM. DNA of the CDR3: TGTGCCAGCAGTTTCCGGAGACAGGGGGGCCACGAGCAGTACTTC. This translates into CASSFRRQGGHEQYF. Variable domain in full (rest from reference TRBV28 and TRBJ2-7): DVKVTQSSRYLVKRTGEKVFLECVQDMDHENMFWYRQDPGLGLRLIYFSYDVKMKEKGDIPEGYSVSREKKERFSLILESASTNQTSMYLCASSFRRQGGHEQYFGPGTRLTVT.

The sample holds many counts of this clone. CDR3 residues: CSARAGGNTGELFF. Here the CDR3 DNA reads TGCAGTGCTAGAGCGGGAGGGAACACCGGGGAGCTGTTTTTT. The chain is built from TRBV20-1 and TRBJ2-2; TRBD2 aligns across 7 bases. CDR1 and CDR2 from the germline V gene are DFQATT and SNEGSKA (reference sequence). The CDR3 totals 14 residues. With 1 base clipped from V and 1 base from J, the junction kept 0 bases outside the gene matches.

The chain joins TRBV5-4 to TRBJ1-1; D is unresolved. The CDR3 spans 13 residues. CDR1 is SGHNT, CDR2 YYREEE, per germline (reference sequence). V was cut by 0 bases and J by 1 base, with 4 bases left in between. The CDR3 DNA sequence: TGTGCCAGCAGCTTGGATAGGAACACTGAAGCTTTCTTT. Protein sequence: CASSLDRNTEAFF.

This clone is classed as medium-sized. The chain recombines TRBV4-1 with TRBJ2-7; 14 bases line up with TRBD2. The germline V gene encodes CDR1 MGHRA and CDR2 YSYEKL. Trimming cost V 4 bases and J 3 bases; bases outside gene matches: 5. There are 16 residues in the CDR3. CDR3 in amino acids: CASSRGGTSGSYEQYF. The CDR3 DNA sequence: TGCGCCAGCAGCCGCGGTGGGACTAGCGGGAGCTACGAGCAGTACTTC.

The chain is built from TRBV5-1 and TRBJ1-2; the match to TRBD1 covers 7 bases. Per germline, CDR1 SGHRS and CDR2 YFSETQ. The CDR3 length is 16 residues. Unmatched junction bases numbered 11, after V lost 4 bases and J lost 2 bases. The CDR3 spells CASSRGLRGPNYGYTF. The CDR3 DNA sequence: TGCGCCAGCAGCCGGGGGCTAAGGGGGCCGAACTATGGCTACACCTTC.

This clone came up many times. J is TRBJ2-5 and V is TRBV5-1; 11 nucleotides align to TRBD2. The CDR3 totals 17 residues. Looked up from germline, CDR1 is SGHRS and CDR2 is YFSETQ. The V gene end was trimmed by 0 bases and the J gene end by 5 bases; junction bases not matched to a gene: 9. The CDR3 sequence is CASSLALAGGPRETQYF. As DNA, the CDR3 is TGCGCCAGCAGCTTGGCGTTAGCGGGAGGGCCCAGGGAGACCCAGTACTTC.

The rearrangement links TRBV6-1 to TRBJ1-6; D unclear. V shed 9 bases and J shed 9 bases, with 18 bases lying between them. Germline CDR1 and CDR2: MNHNS and SASEGT. This CDR3 comprises 14 residues. CDR3 residues: CASSRYPWGSPLHF. The CDR3 nucleotides are TGTGCCAGTAGCCGATACCCTTGGGGTTCACCCCTCCACTTT.

This clone has at least ten counts. The chain joins TRBV7-8 to TRBJ1-1; TRBD1 matches at 9 bases. J lost 0 bases, V lost 2 bases, and 7 bases had no gene match. Germline V gene data show CDR1 as SGHVS and CDR2 as FQNEAQ. The CDR3 is made up of 17 amino acids. The DNA of the CDR3 is TGTGCCAGCAGCTTAAATGCGGGACAGGGTATGAACACTGAAGCTTTCTTT. Translating gives CASSLNAGQGMNTEAFF.

This clone showed up many times. The chain combines TRBV5-1 with TRBJ2-1; D gene uncertain. Germline V CDR1 and CDR2: SGHRS, YFSETQ. V lost 4 bases to trimming and J lost 8 bases, with 10 bases between them. This CDR3 has 12 amino acids. As DNA, the CDR3 is TGCGCCAGCAGCCGCAATGTTGATGAGCAGTTCTTC. This gives the protein CASSRNVDEQFF.

This clone was seen at least ten times. The chain links TRBV9 to TRBJ2-7, with a possible D match to TRBD2 (5 bases). The CDR3 spans 14 residues. V gave up 1 base and J gave up 6 bases, with 14 bases separating them. The germline CDR1 and CDR2 sequences are SGDLS and YYNGEE. For the CDR3, the DNA is TGTGCCAGCAGCGTAAGCGGCGGTATAGGCGAGCAGTACTTC. As protein: CASSVSGGIGEQYF.

Many counts were recorded for this clone. The CDR3 region has the DNA TGTGCCAGCAGTTTATCAGCAGACTATGGCTACACCTTC. This sequence encodes CASSLSADYGYTF. The rearrangement uses TRBV27 and TRBJ1-2; no clear D gene. The CDR3 has 13 amino acids. V lost 0 bases, J lost 3 bases, and 5 bases lay in between. Germline V gene lookup returns CDR1 MNHEY and CDR2 SMNVEV (reference sequence).

This clone came up many times. The chain uses TRBV12-3 or TRBV12-4 and TRBJ2-3, with TRBD2 identical over 8 bases. This CDR3 has 18 amino acids. With V trimmed by 6 bases and J by 4 bases, 18 bases remained unmatched. The CDR3 sequence is CASSLAGGGAGVADTQYF. CDR3 in DNA: TGTGCCAGCAGCCTGGCGGGGGGAGGAGCGGGAGTGGCAGATACGCAGTATTTT.

This clone was detected ten times or more. The chain links TRBV30 to TRBJ1-1, with 7 bases lining up with TRBD1. V was clipped by 2 bases and J by 1 base; unmatched bases: 7. The germline V gene has CDR1 GTSNPN and CDR2 SVGIG (reference sequence). The CDR3 has 15 residues. DNA for the CDR3: TGTGCCTGGAGTTCCGCAGGGGGGGCGAACACTGAAGCTTTCTTT. Its translation is CAWSSAGGANTEAFF.

This clone showed up just a few times. A read error may be the cause here, since a much bigger clone is one base away. Other nucleotide sequences in the sample specify the same CDR3. J is TRBJ2-3 and V is TRBV20-1; D unclear. Germline V gene lookup returns CDR1 DFQATT and CDR2 SNEGSKA (reference sequence). The V end was cut by 3 bases, the J end by 2 bases, with 15 bases between. This CDR3 has 15 residues. This chain's CDR3 is CSARDTADPTDTQYF. For the CDR3, the DNA is TGCAGTGCTAGGGATACGGCGGACCCCACAGATACGCAGTATTTT.

Of note for this clone: A single base separates this from a much larger clone, so it may be a read error. This sequence joins TRBV6-2 or TRBV6-3 and TRBJ2-1; 7 nucleotides agree with TRBD2. V was clipped by 2 bases and J by 9 bases; unmatched bases: 16. Germline CDR1 MNHEY, CDR2 SVGEGT. This CDR3 region has 17 residues. CDR3 sequence reads: CASSYDALRGKHSEQFF. The CDR3 nucleotides are TGTGCCAGCAGTTACGACGCCTTGCGGGGGAAACACAGTGAGCAGTTCTTC.